These T cell receptor beta chains were read from a single sample in a study of shared clonotypes between healthy human individuals. TCRdb's copy holds only in-frame clones and misses some; the assay was immunoSEQ multiplex PCR. The sample lists under 650,000 clones, 90% to 97% seen once, with 0.06% in the top ten. Sequenced: naive CD4+ T cells sorted from blood. The origin of the receptors is a woman in her 30s in good health. Both conserved end residues are part of each CDR3. A D gene is named only where the DNA matches it firmly. Clone size, where shown, is once, few, many, or a class for clones that have expanded.

TRBD1	TRBV18	TRBJ1-3	once	TGTGCCAGCTCACCACTTAGGGACAGCGGAAACACCATATATTTT	CASSPLRDSGNTIYF
TRBD1	TRBV19	TRBJ2-5	NA	TGTGCCAGTAGTAGTGGCGCAGGGGGTTCTTTAGAGACCCAGTACTTC	CASSSGAGGSLETQYF
NA	TRBV18	TRBJ2-7	NA	TGTGCCAGCACCCTCGGGACGGCCTCCTACGAGCAGTACTTC	CASTLGTASYEQYF
TRBD2	TRBV6-1	TRBJ2-1	NA	TGTGCCAGCAGTGAAGGTGGACTAGCCCCGTTCTTC	CASSEGGLAPFF
NA	TRBV6-1	TRBJ1-5	NA	TGTGCCAGCTGTGCGTCGGCGGATTATAGCAATCAGCCCCAGCATTTT	CASCASADYSNQPQHF
TRBD1	TRBV2	TRBJ2-7	NA	TGTGCCGAGGGAAGGGGGCGGTCCTACGAGCAGTACTTC	CAEGRGRSYEQYF
NA	TRBV6-5	TRBJ2-7	NA	TGTGCCATCAGTGAGCAGGGAGAGCAGTACTTC	CAISEQGEQYF
NA	TRBV11-1	TRBJ2-7	NA	TGTGCCAGCAGCTTGAGGGCAGGGTACGAGCAGTACTTC	CASSLRAGYEQYF
NA	TRBV11-2	TRBJ2-3	NA	TGTGCCAGCAGCTTCTTGGGGGGATCCAGCACAGATACGCAGTATTTT	CASSFLGGSSTDTQYF
NA	TRBV29-1	TRBJ2-1	NA	TGCAGCGTTGTCATCGGGAGTGTCTACAATGAGCAGTTCTTC	CSVVIGSVYNEQFF
TRBD2	TRBV5-1	TRBJ2-5	NA	TGCGCCAGCAGTCAGGGCCCCGGGCTAGCGGTTAAGACCCAGTACTTC	CASSQGPGLAVKTQYF
TRBD2	TRBV30	TRBJ2-1	NA	TGTGCCTGGAGTCTCCCTCAGATGGCGGGAGTCGAGCAGTTCTTC	CAWSLPQMAGVEQFF
NA	TRBV28	TRBJ1-6	NA	TGTGCCAGCAACGGAGCCGGGAGCCTAAATTCACCCCTCCACTTT	CASNGAGSLNSPLHF
NA	TRBV30	TRBJ2-7	few	TGTGCCTGGAGGCGGTGGTACGAGCAGTACTTC	CAWRRWYEQYF
TRBD2	TRBV7-9	TRBJ2-7	NA	TGTGCCAGCAGCCGGGTAGGGACTACCCCAAGCGAGCAGTACTTC	CASSRVGTTPSEQYF
NA	TRBV28	TRBJ1-6	NA	TGTGCCAGCAGTCCGGGGCCAGGGCGTCGTAACTCACCCCTCCACTTT	CASSPGPGRRNSPLHF
NA	TRBV28	TRBJ2-3	NA	TGTGCCAGCAGCAGGGGAAGCACAGATACGCAGTATTTT	CASSRGSTDTQYF
TRBD2	TRBV9	TRBJ2-2	NA	TGTGCCAGCAGCGTATGGACTAGCGGAAACACCGGGGAGCTGTTTTTT	CASSVWTSGNTGELFF
TRBD1	TRBV5-1	TRBJ2-3	NA	TGCGCCAGCAGCTTGGCCACAGGGGTCTCCACAGATACGCAGTATTTT	CASSLATGVSTDTQYF
TRBD2	TRBV28	TRBJ2-1	NA	TGTGCCAGCAGAAGCGGGAGGCCTATTCCGAACAATGAGCAGTTCTTC	CASRSGRPIPNNEQFF
TRBD1	TRBV6-5	TRBJ2-2	NA	TGTGCCAGCAGTTACTCGACAGGGGTCACCGGGGAGCTGTTTTTT	CASSYSTGVTGELFF
NA	TRBV11-2	TRBJ2-2	NA	TGTGCCAGCAGCTTAGACGGAGCGGGCAACACCGGGGAGCTGTTTTTT	CASSLDGAGNTGELFF
TRBD1	TRBV5-1	TRBJ2-7	NA	TGCGCCAGCAGCTTGAGCGGGACAGGGGTATCCTACGAGCAGTACTTC	CASSLSGTGVSYEQYF
NA	TRBV6-6	TRBJ1-2	NA	TGTGCCAGCAGTTACGGGGTCGACAGCGGTTATGGCTCCACCTTC	CASSYGVDSGYGSTF
NA	TRBV29-1	TRBJ2-4	NA	TGCAGCGTGGCCTCGGGATGGGGGACTGTGAAAAACATTCAGTACTTC	CSVASGWGTVKNIQYF
TRBD2	TRBV19	TRBJ2-3	NA	TGTGCCAGTAGTAGAGCGTACGGGAGGGCCTTTGGAGATACGCAGTATTTT	CASSRAYGRAFGDTQYF
NA	TRBV7-2	TRBJ2-5	NA	TGTGCCAGCAGCTTAGTTTCCCTAGGGGAGACCCAGTACTTC	CASSLVSLGETQYF
NA	TRBV7-3	TRBJ2-2	NA	TGTGCCAGCAGCCCTGACGGCGCGAACACCGGGGAGCTGTTTTTT	CASSPDGANTGELFF
TRBD1	TRBV10-3	TRBJ1-1	NA	TGTGCCATCAGTGACCAATGGACAGGGGAGATTGAAGCTTTCTTT	CAISDQWTGEIEAFF
NA	TRBV18	TRBJ1-1	NA	TGTGCCAGCTCAGATGGTTGGGCCGCTGAAGCTTTCTTT	CASSDGWAAEAFF
TRBD2	TRBV5-4	TRBJ2-1	NA	TGTGCCAGCAGCTTGATCAGCGGGAACTACAATGAGCAGTTCTTC	CASSLISGNYNEQFF
NA	TRBV4-1	TRBJ1-1	NA	TGCGCCAGCAGCCAATCTAAAACAGTTTACACTGAAGCTTTCTTT	CASSQSKTVYTEAFF
TRBD2	TRBV28	TRBJ2-1	NA	TGTGCCAGCAGATTACCTCATAGCGGGAGCTCCTACAATGAGCAGTTCTTC	CASRLPHSGSSYNEQFF
NA	TRBV28	TRBJ2-7	NA	TGTGCCAGCAGTCGACGGACACCTTACGAGCAGTACTTC	CASSRRTPYEQYF
TRBD1	TRBV6-1	TRBJ1-5	once	TGTGCCAGCAGTGGCGACCGGGACAGCCGCAATCAGCCCCAGCATTTT	CASSGDRDSRNQPQHF
TRBD2	TRBV25-1	TRBJ2-3	NA	TGTGCCAGCAGTGAACCCCTAGCGGGAGGGGCAGATACGCAGTATTTT	CASSEPLAGGADTQYF
NA	TRBV10-3	TRBJ2-3	NA	TGTGCCATCAGTGAGTCCCTCTCTAATACGCAGTATTTT	CAISESLSNTQYF
NA	TRBV6-1	TRBJ1-5	NA	TGTGCCAGCAGTGAAGTTTATAATCAGCCCCAGCATTTT	CASSEVYNQPQHF
NA	TRBV5-1	TRBJ2-1	once	TGCGCCAGCAGCTTGGACGGGGAGGCCCTCTACAATGAGCAGTTCTTC	CASSLDGEALYNEQFF
NA	TRBV21-1	TRBJ1-1	NA	TGTGCCAGCAGCAACGGACAGGGGGGGGTATTGCCTGAAGCTTTCTTT	CASSNGQGGVLPEAFF
TRBD1	TRBV19	TRBJ2-2	once	TGTGCCAGTATCCCGACAGGGTACGGCGGCACCGGGGAGCTGTTTTTT	CASIPTGYGGTGELFF
NA	TRBV7-8	TRBJ2-7	NA	TGTGCCAGCAGCGAGGGGGGACTACGAGAGCAGTACTTC	CASSEGGLREQYF
TRBD1	TRBV30	TRBJ1-5	NA	TGTGCCTGGAGTCCCCGGGACAGGGGGCGTTACTATAGCAATCAGCCCCAGCATTTT	CAWSPRDRGRYYSNQPQHF
NA	TRBV2	TRBJ2-5	NA	TGTGCCAGCAGTGAACACGGGGACGAGACCCAGTACTTC	CASSEHGDETQYF
TRBD1	TRBV10-3	TRBJ2-7	NA	TGTGCCATCAGTGAGTCTGGGACAGGACCCTACGAGCAGTACTTC	CAISESGTGPYEQYF
TRBD2	TRBV5-1	TRBJ2-5	NA	TGCGCCAGCAGAGTCGGGACTAAGCGGACTGAGACCCAGTACTTC	CASRVGTKRTETQYF
TRBD2	TRBV2	TRBJ2-7	NA	TGTGCCAGCAGGAGGGCCGGGACTAGTCCCTACGAGCAGTACTTC	CASRRAGTSPYEQYF
NA	TRBV7-9	TRBJ1-6	once	TGTGCCAGCAGCTTAGCAGGGGGTGTCATTACCGCTAATTCACCCCTCCACTTT	CASSLAGGVITANSPLHF
TRBD1	TRBV28	TRBJ1-1	NA	TGTGCCAGCATTAGGAGACAGGGTCTCGCCTGGGTGGCTGAAGCTTTCTTT	CASIRRQGLAWVAEAFF
NA	TRBV7-8	TRBJ2-7	NA	TGTGCCAGCAGCCTAAAGAGTCCCAGGACGAACTACGAGCAGTACTTC	CASSLKSPRTNYEQYF